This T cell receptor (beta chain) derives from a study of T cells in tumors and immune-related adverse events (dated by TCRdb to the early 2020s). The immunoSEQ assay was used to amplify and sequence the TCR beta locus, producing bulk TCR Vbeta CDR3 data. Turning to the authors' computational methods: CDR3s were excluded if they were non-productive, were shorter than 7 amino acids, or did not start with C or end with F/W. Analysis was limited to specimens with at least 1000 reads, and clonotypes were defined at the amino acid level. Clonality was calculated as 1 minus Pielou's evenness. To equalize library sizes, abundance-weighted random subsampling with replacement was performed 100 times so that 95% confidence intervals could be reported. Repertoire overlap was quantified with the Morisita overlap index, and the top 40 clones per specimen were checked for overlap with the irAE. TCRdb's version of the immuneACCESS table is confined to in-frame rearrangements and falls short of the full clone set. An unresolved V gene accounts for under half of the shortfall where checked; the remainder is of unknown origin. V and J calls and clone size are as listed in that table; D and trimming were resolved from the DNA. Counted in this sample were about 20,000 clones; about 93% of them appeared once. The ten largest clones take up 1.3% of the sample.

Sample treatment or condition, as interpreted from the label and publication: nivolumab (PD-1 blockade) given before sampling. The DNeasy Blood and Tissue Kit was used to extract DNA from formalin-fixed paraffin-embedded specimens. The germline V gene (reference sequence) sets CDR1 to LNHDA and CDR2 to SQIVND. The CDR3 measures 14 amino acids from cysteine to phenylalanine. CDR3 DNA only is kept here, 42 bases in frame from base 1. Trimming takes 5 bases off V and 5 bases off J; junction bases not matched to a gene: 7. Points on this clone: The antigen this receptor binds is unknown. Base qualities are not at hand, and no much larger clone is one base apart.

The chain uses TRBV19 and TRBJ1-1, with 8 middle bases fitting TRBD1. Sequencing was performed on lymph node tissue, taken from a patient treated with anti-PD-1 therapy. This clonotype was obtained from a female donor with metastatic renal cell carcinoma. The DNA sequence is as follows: TGTGCCAGTAGTCCACCGGGACAGGCAACTGAAGCTTTCTTT. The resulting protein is CASSPPGQATEAFF.